These T cell receptor beta chains were read from a single sample in a study of T cell responses to AZD1222 COVID-19 vaccine. Libraries were prepared by immunoSEQ multiplex PCR; TCRdb keeps only in-frame clonotypes and omits some of them. The repertoire holds some 170,000 clones, with over 80% as singletons. The sequencing used peripheral blood, collected 28 days after the second dose of the MenACWY control vaccine. Receptor source: an adult who received the MenACWY meningococcal vaccine as a control. Each CDR3 is given with its conserved first and last residue. The D gene is left open where the match is weak. Size is omitted from some rows. Given values are once, few, many or a class for expanded clones.

size	V	D	J	CDR3	DNA
-	TRBV5-1	TRBD1	TRBJ2-6	CASSWRGQGGRGANVLTF	TGCGCCAGCAGCTGGAGGGGACAGGGAGGACGTGGGGCCAACGTCCTGACTTTC
-	TRBV19	-	TRBJ1-5	CASKLGVSNQPQHF	TGTGCCAGTAAACTCGGGGTTAGCAATCAGCCCCAGCATTTT
-	TRBV5-1	-	TRBJ2-7	CATSPGTSYEQYF	TGCGCCACCTCCCCCGGGACGTCCTACGAGCAGTACTTC
-	TRBV5-4	-	TRBJ1-4	CASSPAVGVPTNEKLFF	TGTGCCAGCAGCCCGGCGGTTGGGGTGCCAACTAATGAAAAACTGTTTTTT
-	TRBV6-4	-	TRBJ2-3	CASSDTASRGTQYF	TGTGCCAGCAGTGACACAGCCTCTCGGGGTACGCAGTATTTT
-	TRBV6-6	TRBD1	TRBJ2-3	CASSKRGQAGTDTQYF	TGTGCCAGCAGTAAACGGGGACAGGCGGGCACAGATACGCAGTATTTT
-	TRBV4-3	-	TRBJ1-5	CASSLAGSNQPQHF	TGCGCCAGCAGCCTCGCGGGGAGCAATCAGCCCCAGCATTTT
-	TRBV7-8	-	TRBJ2-2	CASSLAGQTKAGELFF	TGTGCCAGCAGCTTGGCGGGACAGACGAAGGCCGGGGAGCTGTTTTTT
-	TRBV9	-	TRBJ2-5	CASNSGGETQYF	TGTGCCAGCAATTCCGGAGGAGAGACCCAGTACTTC
once	TRBV19	-	TRBJ2-3	CASSGVGASTDTQYF	TGTGCCAGTAGTGGAGTAGGGGCTAGCACAGATACGCAGTATTTT
-	TRBV5-5	-	TRBJ1-2	CASSATWNSYGYTF	TGTGCCAGCAGCGCAACATGGAACTCCTATGGCTACACCTTC
once	TRBV11-3	-	TRBJ1-6	CASSQPCRGWVYNSPLHF	TGTGCCAGCAGCCAACCGTGTCGGGGGTGGGTTTATAATTCACCCCTCCACTTT
-	TRBV6-5	-	TRBJ1-1	CASSYSDNTEAFF	TGTGCCAGCAGTTACTCAGATAACACTGAAGCTTTCTTT
-	TRBV3-1/TRBV3-2	-	TRBJ1-2	CASSQFDGDGYTF	TGTGCCAGCAGCCAATTTGACGGAGATGGCTACACCTTC
-	TRBV29-1	-	TRBJ1-1	CSVQTDLNTEAFF	TGCAGCGTGCAGACAGATTTGAACACTGAAGCTTTCTTT
once	TRBV28	TRBD1	TRBJ1-5	CASSLRTGGNQPQHF	TGTGCCAGCAGTTTAAGGACAGGGGGCAATCAGCCCCAGCATTTT
-	TRBV6-2/TRBV6-3	-	TRBJ1-1	CASSLTGGRGSEAFF	TGTGCCAGCAGTCTTACGGGAGGGCGAGGGTCTGAAGCTTTCTTT
-	TRBV28	-	TRBJ1-6	CASSSPLGARSPLHF	TGTGCCAGCAGTTCCCCCCTGGGGGCCAGGTCACCCCTCCACTTT
-	TRBV2	-	TRBJ2-2	CASSEWGAVTGELFF	TGTGCCAGCAGTGAATGGGGGGCTGTAACCGGGGAGCTGTTTTTT
-	TRBV5-4	-	TRBJ2-5	CASSFLAQETQYF	TGTGCCAGCAGCTTCCTAGCCCAAGAGACCCAGTACTTC
-	TRBV19	TRBD2	TRBJ2-4	CASSKRGGLIQYF	TGTGCCAGTAGTAAGCGGGGGGGCCTCATTCAGTACTTC
-	TRBV5-4	TRBD1	TRBJ2-3	CASRRIRQGAADTQYF	TGTGCCAGCAGACGGATTAGACAGGGGGCAGCAGATACGCAGTATTTT
-	TRBV3-1/TRBV3-2	-	TRBJ2-1	CASSQESHRFF	TGTGCCAGCAGCCAAGAAAGTCATCGGTTCTTC
-	TRBV5-1	-	TRBJ1-6	CASSLGGTGNSPLHF	TGCGCCAGCAGCTTGGGCGGGACTGGGAATTCACCCCTCCACTTT
-	TRBV3-1/TRBV3-2	-	TRBJ1-2	CASSQATTVGGYTF	TGTGCCAGCAGCCAGGCGACGACAGTCGGGGGCTACACCTTC
-	TRBV7-2	TRBD2	TRBJ2-5	CASSASGGGETQYF	TGTGCCAGCAGCGCCAGCGGGGGGGGCGAGACCCAGTACTTC
-	TRBV11-2	-	TRBJ2-7	CASSLKSYEQYF	TGTGCCAGCAGCTTAAAATCCTACGAGCAGTACTTC